This T cell receptor (beta chain) was captured by sequencing in a study of CD8+ T cells in alopecia areata. This clone was found a few times. Indicated treatment: oral pan-JAK inhibitor, 5-10 mg twice daily. Following RNA extraction, reverse transcription yielded cDNA that acted as the sequencing template. The method was immunoSEQ multiplex PCR; TCRdb's version includes in-frame clones alone and lacks a portion of them. The top ten hold almost 0.5% of the sample, which has a few hundred thousand clones, roughly two fifths seen once. V lost 7 bases to trimming and J lost 7 bases; unmatched junction nucleotides: 8. Germline values: CDR1 SQVTM, CDR2 ANQGSEA. This CDR3 spans 12 amino acids.

The sample consisted of CD4+ T cells sorted from blood, taken around week 30, from a patient treated with tofacitinib. V usage is TRBV29-1 and J usage is TRBJ1-1, with 8 bases identical to TRBD1. The source is a human donor with alopecia areata. CDR3 amino acids: CSGRKQGDEAFF. The CDR3 coding sequence is TGCAGCGGACGCAAACAGGGGGATGAAGCTTTCTTT.